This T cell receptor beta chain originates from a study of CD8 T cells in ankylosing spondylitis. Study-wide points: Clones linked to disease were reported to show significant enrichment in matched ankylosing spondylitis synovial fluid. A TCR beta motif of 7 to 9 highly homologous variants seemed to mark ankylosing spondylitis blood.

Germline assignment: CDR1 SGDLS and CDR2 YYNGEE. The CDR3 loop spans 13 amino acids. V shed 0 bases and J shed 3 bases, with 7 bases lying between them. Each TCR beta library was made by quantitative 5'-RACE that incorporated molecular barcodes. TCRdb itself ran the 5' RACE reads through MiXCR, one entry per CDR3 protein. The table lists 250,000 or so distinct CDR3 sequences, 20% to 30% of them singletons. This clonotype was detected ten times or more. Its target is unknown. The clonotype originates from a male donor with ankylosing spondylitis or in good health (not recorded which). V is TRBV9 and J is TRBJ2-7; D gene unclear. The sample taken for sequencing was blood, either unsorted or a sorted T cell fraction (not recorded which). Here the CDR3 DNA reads TGTGCCAGCAGCGTAGGTCCTAGCTACGAGCAGTACTTC. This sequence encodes CASSVGPSYEQYF.